Below are 32 T cell receptor beta chains sequenced from a single sample in a study of T cells in Graves' hyperthyroidism and ophthalmopathy. The source material, RNA transcripts, was used to amplify TCR beta CDR3 regions. Carried out on the TCR CDR3, a first-round RT-PCR used the HTBI primer set. TCRdb re-analysed the multiplex PCR reads in MiXCR, keeping a single row per CDR3 protein. This sample yields 400,000 or so distinct CDR3 sequences, of which 13% to 15% are seen a single time; approximately 19% belongs to the top ten. Sequencing was done on a sample of blood. The source of these receptors is a woman aged 55 to 70 with Graves' ophthalmopathy.

This clonotype was recorded at least ten times. The chain couples TRBV28 to TRBJ1-3, with D possibly TRBD1 on 5 matching bases. Germline V gene lookup returns CDR1 MDHEN and CDR2 SYDVKM. Trimming removed 5 bases from V and 4 bases from J, with 15 bases in between. This CDR3 contains 15 residues. The CDR3 loop is CASSPPLGTGNTIYF. The CDR3, as DNA: TGTGCCAGCAGTCCACCACTAGGGACGGGAAACACCATATATTTT.

This clonotype was detected only a few times. The V gene is TRBV10-3, the J gene TRBJ1-1, with D possibly TRBD1 on 5 matching bases. The CDR3 length is 15 residues. In germline, CDR1 is ENHRY, CDR2 SYGVKD. The V gene lost 0 bases and the J gene lost 1 base, with 9 bases spanning the gap. The CDR3 loop is CAISESWGWNTEAFF. Here the CDR3 DNA reads TGTGCCATCAGTGAGTCCTGGGGCTGGAACACTGAAGCTTTCTTT.

This clonotype occurred once. The chain joins TRBV5-4 to TRBJ2-2, with D possibly matching TRBD1 (6 bases). V lost 4 bases to trimming and J lost 0 bases, with 10 bases between them. The germline CDR1 and CDR2 sequences are SGHNT and YYREEE (reference sequence). CDR3 length: 15 residues. CDR3 sequence reads: CASSKGTPNTGELFF. The CDR3 DNA follows: TGTGCCAGCAGCAAAGGGACACCGAACACCGGGGAGCTGTTTTTT.

This clonotype was seen many times. The V gene is TRBV12-3 or TRBV12-4, the J gene TRBJ2-2, with a tentative D call TRBD1 (6 bases). V was pared by 11 bases and J by 7 bases, with 17 bases between. There are 13 residues in the CDR3. This CDR3 is CAARDIRGGELFF. The CDR3 nucleotides read TGTGCCGCCCGGGACATCCGCGGCGGGGAGCTGTTTTTT.

V is TRBV6-1 and J is TRBJ2-1; a possible D gene is TRBD1 (6 bases). The CDR3 runs 14 residues. The germline V gene has CDR1 MNHNS and CDR2 SASEGT. Between the trimmed V and J ends, which lost 5 bases and 3 bases, there was a span of 11 bases. CDR3: CASSFGQYYNEQFF. The CDR3 nucleotides are TGTGCCAGCAGTTTTGGACAGTACTACAATGAGCAGTTCTTC.

This chain connects TRBV9 to TRBJ2-1; D call uncertain. This CDR3 has 15 amino acids. Germline V lookup: CDR1 SGDLS, CDR2 YYNGEE. V lost 0 bases, J lost 0 bases, and 7 bases lay in between. CDR3 DNA sequence: TGTGCCAGCAGCGTAGTCTTTAGCTCCTACAATGAGCAGTTCTTC. As protein: CASSVVFSSYNEQFF.

This clonotype was counted many times. J is TRBJ1-1 and V is TRBV16; D is uncertain. This CDR3 is built from 15 residues. Germline CDR1 KGHSY, CDR2 FQNENV. Trimming removed 2 bases from V and 0 bases from J, with 10 bases in between. The CDR3 DNA is TGTGCCAGCAGCCAACTAAGCCGGGTGAACACTGAAGCTTTCTTT. The encoded protein is CASSQLSRVNTEAFF.

At least ten counts were recorded for this clonotype. The J gene is TRBJ2-6, the V gene TRBV20-1; D is possibly TRBD1 or TRBD2 (5 bases each). V was shortened by 6 bases and J by 0 bases, with 12 bases between the two germline ends. Germline V gene lookup returns CDR1 DFQATT and CDR2 SNEGSKA (reference sequence). CDR3 length: 15 residues. CDR3 DNA sequence: TGCAGTGCCGGGGACCCGGGCTCTGGGGCCAACGTCCTGACTTTC. As protein: CSAGDPGSGANVLTF.

This clonotype was recorded at least ten times. The chain is built from TRBV29-1 and TRBJ2-3; TRBD1 is a possible D gene (6 bases). The CDR3 is made up of 14 amino acids. Trimming took 1 base from V and 3 from J, leaving 11 bases between them. The V gene's germline CDR1 is SQVTM and CDR2 ANQGSEA. The CDR3 reads CSVEAQGATDTQYF. The CDR3 DNA reads TGCAGCGTTGAAGCACAGGGAGCGACAGATACGCAGTATTTT.

J is TRBJ2-2 and V is TRBV30, with D possibly being TRBD1 (6 bases). Per germline, CDR1 GTSNPN and CDR2 SVGIG (reference sequence). Deletions cut 0 bases from V and 5 bases from J, with 7 bases between. The CDR3 contains 13 residues. The CDR3 reads CAWSVQGTGELFF. The CDR3 DNA reads TGTGCCTGGAGTGTACAGGGAACCGGGGAGCTGTTTTTT.

This clonotype was counted only a few times. V usage is TRBV5-6 and J usage is TRBJ1-1; TRBD1 matches 9 bases. Germline V CDR1 and CDR2: SGHDT, YYEEEE. With V trimmed by 4 bases and J by 5 bases, 6 bases remained unmatched. The CDR3 is made up of 14 amino acids. CDR3 amino acids: CASSRDRGFTEAFF. As DNA, the CDR3 is TGTGCCAGCAGCCGTGACAGGGGGTTTACTGAAGCTTTCTTT.

Comment on this clonotype: One base away lies a much larger clone, so this may be a sequencing read error. This chain joins TRBV3-1 and TRBJ2-1, with 10 bases lining up with TRBD2. Germline assignment: CDR1 LGHDT and CDR2 YNNKEL (reference sequence). The CDR3 loop spans 17 amino acids. CDR3 in amino acids: CASTQWTGTSVYNEQFF. The CDR3 coding sequence is TGTGCCAGCACCCAATGGACCGGGACTAGCGTATACAATGAGCAGTTCTTC.

A word on this clonotype: This sequence may be a read error, since a much larger clone differs from it by one base. This chain links TRBV29-1 with TRBJ2-1, with 8 positions matching TRBD2. The CDR3 runs to 18 residues. After removal of 4 bases from V and 5 bases from J, the junction contained 19 bases not matched to a gene. The germline CDR1 and CDR2 sequences are SQVTM and ANQGSEA. CDR3 in DNA: TGCAGCGTTGTTCTACTAGCGGTAGGCCGAAGTTATAACAATGAGCAGTTCTTC. It codes for CSVVLLAVGRSYNNEQFF.

At least ten counts were recorded for this clonotype. The chain joins TRBV5-1 to TRBJ2-1; tentatively, D is TRBD1 (5 bases). CDR3 length: 13 amino acids. Germline values: CDR1 SGHRS, CDR2 YFSETQ. Trimming removed 4 bases from V and 8 bases from J, with 13 bases in between. The CDR3 loop reads CASSSQGRDEQFF. CDR3 bases: TGCGCCAGCAGCAGTCAGGGCAGGGATGAGCAGTTCTTC. Variable domain in full (rest from reference TRBV5-1 and TRBJ2-1): KAGVTQTPRYLIKTRGQQVTLSCSPISGHRSVSWYQQTPGQGLQFLFEYFSETQRNKGNFPGRFSGRQFSNSRSEMNVSTLELGDSALYLCASSSQGRDEQFFGPGTRLTVL.

This clonotype has at least ten counts. CDR3 in amino acids: CASSQSSGKSSYNEQFF. Written as DNA, the CDR3 is TGTGCCAGCAGCCAATCTAGCGGGAAGAGCTCCTACAATGAGCAGTTCTTC. The rearrangement joins TRBV14 to TRBJ2-1; TRBD2 agrees at 9 bases. Per germline, CDR1 SGHDN and CDR2 FVKESK. This CDR3 comprises 17 residues. The J segment lost 0 bases and the V segment lost 2 bases, leaving 5 bases of the junction unmatched.

The CDR3 sequence is CATSLAGSSYNEQFF. The CDR3 region has the DNA TGTGCCACCAGTCTGGCGGGGAGCTCCTACAATGAGCAGTTCTTC. The J gene is TRBJ2-1, the V gene TRBV24-1; the D gene is possibly TRBD2 (6 bases). V was cut by 6 bases and J by 0 bases, with 11 bases left in between. CDR1 KGHDR and CDR2 SFDVKD come from the germline V gene. This CDR3 has 15 amino acids.

This clonotype was seen many times. The chain links TRBV11-2 to TRBJ2-5; possible D gene TRBD1, 5 bases. V gave up 3 bases and J gave up 5 bases, with 10 bases separating them. CDR3 length: 13 amino acids. In germline, CDR1 is SGHAT, CDR2 FQNNGV. This chain's CDR3 is CASSFLAGETQYF. CDR3 nucleotide sequence: TGTGCCAGCAGCTTTTTGGCAGGGGAGACCCAGTACTTC.

This clonotype showed up many times. The chain links TRBV3-1 to TRBJ2-5; 10 bases line up with TRBD2. The CDR3 has 13 residues. Germline CDR1 LGHDT, CDR2 YNNKEL (reference sequence). After removal of 7 bases from V and 5 bases from J, the junction contained 4 bases not matched to a gene. The CDR3 DNA sequence: TGTGCCAGCAATATAGCGGGAGGCGAGACCCAGTACTTC. Translation gives CASNIAGGETQYF.

The rearrangement uses TRBV6-1 and TRBJ1-1; 8 bases fit TRBD1. The CDR3 is 13 amino acids. Germline-derived CDR1 and CDR2 are MNHNS and SASEGT. With 5 bases clipped from V and 5 bases from J, the junction kept 4 bases outside the gene matches. The CDR3 loop reads CASSTTGATEAFF. Written as DNA, the CDR3 is TGTGCCAGCAGTACGACAGGGGCTACTGAAGCTTTCTTT.

There are many counts of this clonotype. The chain employs TRBV2 and TRBJ2-3; perhaps TRBD2 as D (5 bases). Trimming left V 3 bases short and J 3 bases short, with 7 bases between. CDR1 SNHLY and CDR2 FYNNEI come from the germline V gene. The CDR3 has 13 residues. The CDR3 nucleotides read TGTGCCAGCAGTGAGACTATTACAGATACGCAGTATTTT. Its translation is CASSETITDTQYF.

This clonotype came up many times. The chain uses TRBV19 and TRBJ2-6; D uncertain. Trimming left V 6 bases short and J 0 bases short, with 18 bases between. Germline V CDR1 and CDR2: LNHDA, SQIVND (reference sequence). The CDR3 runs to 18 residues. The CDR3 DNA sequence: TGTGCCAGTAGGCCTCCGCGGACGGAAAGCTCTGGGGCCAACGTCCTGACTTTC. This sequence encodes CASRPPRTESSGANVLTF.

The chain joins TRBV7-2 to TRBJ1-5; 10 positions agree with TRBD1. The length of the CDR3 is 15 residues. The V and J ends lost 4 bases and 5 bases, in that order; junction bases with no gene match: 5. Germline lookup yields CDR1 SGHTA and CDR2 FQGNSA. CDR3 residues: CASSSRGTGDQPQHF. CDR3 nucleotide sequence: TGTGCCAGCAGCTCTAGGGGGACAGGGGATCAGCCCCAGCATTTT.

This clonotype was picked up a small number of times. The chain links TRBV29-1 to TRBJ2-3; 10 bases map to TRBD2. In germline, CDR1 is SQVTM, CDR2 ANQGSEA. Trimming cost V 7 bases and J 5 bases; bases outside gene matches: 6. The CDR3 is made up of 13 amino acids. The CDR3 DNA sequence: TGCAGCGCGAGACTAGCGGGTAGAGATACGCAGTATTTT. Protein sequence: CSARLAGRDTQYF.

As regards this clonotype: The germline gene is not matched at one end of the junction; a read error may be the cause. The rearrangement links TRBV7-2 to TRBJ1-3; TRBD1 matches 7 bases. The CDR3 runs 15 residues. Germline V gene data show CDR1 as SGHTA and CDR2 as FQGNSA. The CDR3 spells CANSFGTASGNTIYF. The CDR3 bases are TGTGCCAACAGCTTTGGGACAGCCTCTGGAAACACCATATATTTT. The whole variable domain, remainder taken from reference TRBV7-2 and TRBJ1-3, is GAGVSQSPSNKVTEKGKDVELRCDPISGHTALYWYRQSLGQGLEFLIYFQGNSAPDKSGLPSDRFSAERTGGSVSTLTIQRTQQEDSAVYLCANSFGTASGNTIYFGEGSWLTVV.

This clonotype was seen a handful of times. V is TRBV5-6 and J is TRBJ1-5; D remains unclear. This CDR3 spans 13 amino acids. The V end lost 2 bases, the J end lost 7 bases, and 10 bases lay between the germline ends. The V gene's germline CDR1 is SGHDT and CDR2 YYEEEE. The CDR3 DNA reads TGTGCCAGCAGCTTTTCCAGGATACAGCCCCAGCATTTT. Its translation: CASSFSRIQPQHF.

The V and J genes are TRBV7-9 and TRBJ2-5; maybe TRBD1 (5 bases). Trimming pared 0 bases from V and 4 bases from J, leaving 9 bases between. Germline V gene data show CDR1 as SEHNR and CDR2 as FQNEAQ (reference sequence). There are 14 residues in the CDR3. The CDR3 bases are TGTGCCAGCAGCTTAGCGGTAGGGGCAGAGACCCAGTACTTC. Encoded protein: CASSLAVGAETQYF.

There are a few counts of this clonotype. The rearrangement joins TRBV7-9 to TRBJ1-2, with unresolved D. The length of the CDR3 is 14 residues. V was pared by 1 base and J by 2 bases, with 8 bases between. Germline CDR1 reads SEHNR; CDR2 reads FQNEAQ (reference sequence). The CDR3 sequence is CASSLGQPNYGYTF. Written as DNA, the CDR3 is TGTGCCAGCAGCTTAGGCCAGCCAAACTATGGCTACACCTTC.

V gene TRBV5-1 combines with J gene TRBJ2-3; TRBD1 might be the D (5 bases). The CDR3 is 17 residues long. From germline, CDR1 is SGHRS and CDR2 YFSETQ. Trimming removed 0 bases at V and 2 bases at J, with 16 bases between. Here the CDR3 DNA reads TGCGCCAGCAGCTTGGATGTTTTGTTACAGGCCACAGATACGCAGTATTTT. Its translation is CASSLDVLLQATDTQYF.

The J gene is TRBJ2-2, the V gene TRBV10-2; TRBD1 matches at 7 bases. Per the germline V gene, CDR1 is WSHSY and CDR2 is SAAADI. V dropped 5 bases and J dropped 11; count of bases not matched to a gene: 14. The CDR3 totals 15 residues. The CDR3 sequence is CASSNSGQLMGELFF. The CDR3 DNA reads TGCGCCAGCAGTAATTCGGGACAGCTGATGGGTGAGCTGTTTTTT.

In this sample, this clonotype turned up many times. The rearrangement uses TRBV11-2 and TRBJ1-5; unclear D gene. Between the trimmed V and J ends, which lost 2 bases and 1 base, there was a span of 6 bases. The CDR3 covers 14 residues. Germline CDR1 reads SGHAT; CDR2 reads FQNNGV. The CDR3 bases are TGTGCCAGCAGCTTACGACCCAGCAATCAGCCCCAGCATTTT. Encoded protein: CASSLRPSNQPQHF.

In its sample, this clonotype was seen a few times. J is TRBJ2-7 and V is TRBV19, with D possibly TRBD1 on 5 matching bases. Deletions cut 0 bases from V and 4 bases from J, with 10 bases between. This CDR3 is 14 amino acids long. CDR1 and CDR2 (germline): LNHDA, SQIVND (reference sequence). In DNA, the CDR3 is TGTGCCAGTAGTATAGATCACAGGCGGTACGAGCAGTACTTC. Its translation is CASSIDHRRYEQYF.

The gene calls are TRBV5-1 and TRBJ2-2; D is uncertain. The germline gives CDR1 SGHRS, CDR2 YFSETQ. Trimming removed 6 bases from V and 2 bases from J, with 23 bases in between. This CDR3 is 18 amino acids long. CDR3 sequence reads: CASTSKLPGRFNTGELFF. CDR3 in DNA: TGCGCCAGCACTTCAAAGCTACCAGGTAGATTCAACACCGGGGAGCTGTTTTTT.